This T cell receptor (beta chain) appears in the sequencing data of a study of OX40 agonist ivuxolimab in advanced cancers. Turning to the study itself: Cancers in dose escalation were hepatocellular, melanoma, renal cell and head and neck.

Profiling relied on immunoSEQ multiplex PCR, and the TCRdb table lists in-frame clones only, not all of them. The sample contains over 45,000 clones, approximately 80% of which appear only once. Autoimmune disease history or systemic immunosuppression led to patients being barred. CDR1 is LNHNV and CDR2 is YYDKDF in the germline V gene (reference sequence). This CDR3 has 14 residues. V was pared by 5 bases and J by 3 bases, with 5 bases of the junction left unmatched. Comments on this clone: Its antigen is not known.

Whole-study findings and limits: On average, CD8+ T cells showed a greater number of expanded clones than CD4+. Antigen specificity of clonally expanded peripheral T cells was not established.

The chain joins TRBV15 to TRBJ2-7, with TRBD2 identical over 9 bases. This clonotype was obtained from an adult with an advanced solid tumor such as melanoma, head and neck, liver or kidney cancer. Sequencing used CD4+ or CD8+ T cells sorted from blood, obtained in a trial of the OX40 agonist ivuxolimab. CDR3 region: CATSYKREVYEQYF. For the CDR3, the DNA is TGTGCCACCAGCTACAAGCGGGAGGTCTACGAGCAGTACTTC.